This T cell receptor (beta chain) is drawn from a study of CD8+ T cells in alopecia areata. General study points: Lesional scalp displayed greater clonality than normal scalp, most notably in alopecia totalis/universalis.

The sequencing template was cDNA reverse transcribed from extracted RNA. Sequencing was performed with immunoSEQ multiplex PCR; in TCRdb, only in-frame clones are kept and a portion is missing. Altogether roughly 200,000 clones are present, under 60% being singletons, with the ten largest covering around 12%. A note on this clone: The antigen remains undetermined.

Stated treatment: oral pan-JAK inhibitor, 5-10 mg twice daily. Germline V lookup: CDR1 SGHDN, CDR2 FVKESK. Trimming pared 3 bases from V and 4 bases from J, leaving 13 bases between. CDR3 length: 16 amino acids. This chain joins TRBV14 and TRBJ1-6; a weak D match, TRBD1 (5 bases). The sample here was CD8+ T cells sorted from blood, taken at week 24, from a patient treated with tofacitinib. This receptor was taken from a human donor with alopecia areata. CDR3 bases: TGTGCCAGCAGCCAGACAGAGACAAGATATAATTCACCCCTCCACTTT. It yields the protein CASSQTETRYNSPLHF. Combining the CDR3 with reference TRBV14 and TRBJ1-6 gives the whole variable domain EAGVTQFPSHSVIEKGQTVTLRCDPISGHDNLYWYRRVMGKEIKFLLHFVKESKQDESGMPNNRFLAERTGGTYSTLKVQPAELEDSGVYFCASSQTETRYNSPLHFGNGTRLTVT.